The 24 T cell receptor beta chains given below trace back to one sample, sequenced in a study of human T cells and chemical hapten exposure. Specified time point: healthy volunteer bleed at 2 weeks. Someone pulled total RNA out of unfractionated whole blood. MiXCR, run by TCRdb on the RACE reads, gives a single entry per CDR3 protein. The sample contains roughly 130,000 distinct CDR3 sequences, approximately 9% of which appear only once. Source material: whole blood. These receptors originate from a male donor in good health. Some clones in this sample may be carry-over from other donors' samples.

This clonotype has a handful of counts. The rearrangement uses TRBV4-2 and TRBJ2-1, with 7 positions matching TRBD1. The CDR3 covers 16 residues. Losses at the gene ends were 1 base for V and 0 bases for J; bases not matched to a gene: 3. Germline lookup yields CDR1 LGHNA and CDR2 YNFKEQ. The CDR3 region is CASSQADRSSYNEQFF. CDR3 sequence (DNA): TGTGCCAGCAGCCAAGCGGACAGGAGCTCCTACAATGAGCAGTTCTTC.

The CDR3 region has the DNA TGCGCCAGCAGCCAAAGGGGCCTAAACACTGAAGCTTTCTTT. Residues: CASSQRGLNTEAFF. The chain combines TRBV4-1 with TRBJ1-1; perhaps TRBD1 as D (5 bases). The germline V and J ends were trimmed by 2 bases and 2 bases, with 9 bases remaining between them. Germline lookup yields CDR1 MGHRA and CDR2 YSYEKL. This CDR3 contains 14 residues.

This chain uses TRBV5-1 with TRBJ2-7, with 8 positions matching TRBD1. CDR3 length equals 16 residues. CDR1 and CDR2 from the germline V gene are SGHRS and YFSETQ. V lost 4 bases and J lost 2; bases outside the gene matches: 11. The CDR3 DNA sequence: TGCGCCAGCAGCCTAGAACCGGGACAGGCAACCTACGAGCAGTACTTC. This codes for CASSLEPGQATYEQYF.

This chain uses TRBV3-1 with TRBJ1-1; D is perhaps TRBD1 (6 bases). CDR1 is LGHDT, CDR2 YNNKEL, per germline (reference sequence). V was trimmed by 4 bases and J by 5 bases, leaving 14 bases between them. The CDR3 sequence is 14 residues long. CDR3 nucleotide sequence: TGTGCCAGCAGCCCTAGGGGGGGCATGACTGAAGCTTTCTTT. It yields the protein CASSPRGGMTEAFF. The full variable domain, with the rest looked up from reference TRBV3-1 and TRBJ1-1, is DTAVSQTPKYLVTQMGNDKSIKCEQNLGHDTMYWYKQDSKKFLKIMFSYNNKELIINETVPNRFSPKSPDKAHLNLHINSLELGDSAVYFCASSPRGGMTEAFFGQGTRLTVV.

This clonotype showed up just a few times. The rearrangement uses TRBV6-5 and TRBJ1-1; no clear D gene. This CDR3 region has 13 residues. From germline, CDR1 is MNHEY and CDR2 SVGAGI. Trimming shortened V by 7 bases and J by 5 bases, and 14 bases separated the two germline ends. The CDR3 DNA is TGTGCCAGCATTCATAGGGCGCGGACTGAAGCTTTCTTT. Protein: CASIHRARTEAFF.

The chain employs TRBV7-9 and TRBJ2-1; 7 bases match TRBD2. From germline, CDR1 is SEHNR and CDR2 FQNEAQ (reference sequence). The CDR3 is made up of 15 amino acids. Trimming took 0 bases from V and 6 from J; bases not matched to a gene: 5. The CDR3 reads CASSLAGGPLNEQFF. In DNA form, the CDR3 reads TGTGCCAGCAGCTTAGCGGGAGGGCCCCTCAATGAGCAGTTCTTC.

The chain has TRBV9 and TRBJ1-1, with 7 bases identical to TRBD1. The CDR3 totals 17 residues. Per germline, CDR1 SGDLS and CDR2 YYNGEE. Losses at the gene ends were 3 bases for V and 0 bases for J; bases not matched to a gene: 11. The chain's CDR3 is CASSALGAGGMNTEAFF. CDR3 DNA sequence: TGTGCCAGCAGCGCTCTAGGGGCAGGGGGGATGAACACTGAAGCTTTCTTT.

There are a few counts of this clonotype. The rearrangement links TRBV19 to TRBJ2-4, with D possibly being TRBD2 (5 bases). Germline assignment: CDR1 LNHDA and CDR2 SQIVND (reference sequence). This CDR3 spans 18 amino acids. Trimming stripped 6 bases from V and 0 bases from J, with 21 bases between. DNA for the CDR3: TGTGCCAGTAGCCCTCCCGGTGAGGGAAACGTAGCCAAAAACATTCAGTACTTC. The encoded protein is CASSPPGEGNVAKNIQYF.

The chain couples TRBV12-3 or TRBV12-4 to TRBJ1-1, with TRBD1 matching over 12 bases. There are 15 residues in the CDR3. With 1 base clipped from V and 5 bases from J, the junction kept 2 bases outside the gene matches. The CDR3 protein is CASSLEGQGATEAFF. The CDR3 DNA reads as TGTGCCAGCAGTTTAGAGGGACAGGGGGCTACTGAAGCTTTCTTT.

A word on this clonotype: This may be a read error: a much more frequent sequence differs by one nucleotide. J is TRBJ2-3 and V is TRBV4-3, with D hard to call. Germline CDR1 LGHNA, CDR2 YSLEER. The CDR3 has 15 amino acids. CDR3 sequence (DNA): TGTGCCAGCAGCAGAGAAAGCTCCCGAACAGATACGCAGTGTTTT. Its translation: CASSRESSRTDTQCF.

The rearrangement uses TRBV11-2 and TRBJ1-1; 7 bases line up with TRBD1. From germline, CDR1 is SGHAT and CDR2 FQNNGV. With 6 bases clipped from V and 1 base from J, the junction kept 5 bases outside the gene matches. CDR3 length equals 14 residues. The CDR3 nucleotides read TGTGCCAGCAGGGATGGGACAGCGAACACTGAAGCTTTCTTT. Encoded protein: CASRDGTANTEAFF.

This clonotype was detected a few times. The chain employs TRBV7-9 and TRBJ2-7, with 8 positions matching TRBD1. This CDR3 spans 15 amino acids. V was pared by 6 bases and J by 5 bases, with 12 bases of the junction left unmatched. Germline V gene data show CDR1 as SEHNR and CDR2 as FQNEAQ (reference sequence). The CDR3 region has the DNA TGTGCCAGCAGTCGTTTCGACAGGGGTAACGACGAGCAGTACTTC. The encoded protein is CASSRFDRGNDEQYF.

The sample holds a few counts of this clonotype. This chain links TRBV11-2 with TRBJ1-2; 7 bases match TRBD1. CDR1 is SGHAT, CDR2 FQNNGV, per germline. The CDR3 runs 18 residues. V dropped 1 base and J dropped 7; count of bases not matched to a gene: 18. The CDR3 region is CASSLAPTGTPLGGGYTF. In DNA, the CDR3 is TGTGCCAGCAGCTTAGCCCCGACAGGGACCCCCTTAGGGGGTGGCTACACCTTC.

The chain links TRBV18 to TRBJ2-2, with TRBD2 identical over 7 bases. The CDR3 has 18 residues. V gave up 3 bases and J gave up 4 bases; unmatched junction bases: 14. CDR1 and CDR2 (germline): KGHSH, LQKENI. CDR3 DNA: TGTGCCAGCTCACCGCTATCTCTCGGCGGGGGAGCCACCGGGGAGCTGTTTTTT. Its translation is CASSPLSLGGGATGELFF.

V is TRBV7-9 and J is TRBJ2-7, with 7 positions matching TRBD1. CDR1 is SEHNR and CDR2 is FQNEAQ in the germline V gene (reference sequence). V trimming: 8 bases; J trimming: 2 bases; junction bases outside the gene matches: 9. This CDR3 region has 14 residues. DNA for the CDR3: TGTGCCAGCGCCGCACAGACAGGGACCTACGAGCAGTACTTC. Its protein is CASAAQTGTYEQYF.

This clonotype was counted many times. The rearrangement links TRBV20-1 to TRBJ2-1, with D tentatively TRBD1 or TRBD2 (5 bases each). V lost 1 base to trimming and J lost 9 bases, with 7 bases between them. This CDR3 has 11 amino acids. Germline CDR1 reads DFQATT; CDR2 reads SNEGSKA (reference sequence). The DNA of the CDR3 is TGCAGTGCTAGAGCAGGGACTGAGCAGTTCTTC. This translates into CSARAGTEQFF.

CDR3 sequence reads: CASSSLAGEVHEQYF. The CDR3 bases are TGCGCCAGCAGCAGCCTAGCGGGAGAAGTCCACGAGCAGTACTTC. The V call is TRBV5-1, the J call TRBJ2-7, with TRBD2 matching 10 bases. Germline CDR1 is SGHRS and CDR2 is YFSETQ. This CDR3 has 15 amino acids. Losses at the gene ends were 4 bases for V and 5 bases for J; bases not matched to a gene: 9.

J is TRBJ1-1 and V is TRBV12-3 or TRBV12-4; D is possibly TRBD1 (6 bases). V was pared by 5 bases and J by 11 bases, with 18 bases between. This CDR3 has 13 amino acids. In DNA form, the CDR3 reads TGTGCCAGCAGTCCCGGACAGACCACGGGGGCTTTCTTT. It yields the protein CASSPGQTTGAFF.

Many counts were recorded for this clonotype. The chain carries TRBV5-6 and TRBJ2-1, with TRBD1 matching 8 bases. The CDR3 length is 18 residues. Germline V gene sequence: CDR1 SGHDT, CDR2 YYEEEE. The junction had 11 bases not matched to a gene; V was cut back by 0 bases and J by 3 bases. This CDR3 reads CASSLDEITGGIYNEQFF. The CDR3 coding sequence is TGTGCCAGCAGCTTGGACGAGATTACAGGGGGAATCTACAATGAGCAGTTCTTC. Looking up the rest from reference TRBV5-6 and TRBJ2-1 gives the full variable domain: DAGVTQSPTHLIKTRGQQVTLRCSPKSGHDTVSWYQQALGQGPQFIFQYYEEEERQRGNFPDRFSGHQFPNYSSELNVNALLLGDSALYLCASSLDEITGGIYNEQFFGPGTRLTVL.

The chain links TRBV28 to TRBJ1-1; weak D call: TRBD1 (5 bases). The CDR3 sequence is 15 residues long. Germline V CDR1 and CDR2: MDHEN, SYDVKM. Deletions cut 6 bases from V and 1 base from J, with 15 bases between. The CDR3 sequence: CASRLPTASNTEAFF. The CDR3 DNA follows: TGTGCCAGCAGACTCCCGACAGCGTCGAACACTGAAGCTTTCTTT.

This clonotype was detected a few times. The DNA for the CDR3 is TGTGCCAGCAGTTACTACGGAGAAAGAGGAGTGGATGGCTACACCTTC. This translates into CASSYYGERGVDGYTF. The chain carries TRBV6-5 and TRBJ1-2; D remains unclear. Looked up from germline, CDR1 is MNHEY and CDR2 is SVGAGI. The germline V and J ends were trimmed by 1 base and 6 bases, with 18 bases remaining between them. The CDR3 has 16 residues.

This clonotype was recorded a few times. The CDR3 protein is CAWSVFAGGYEQYF. The CDR3 nucleotides read TGTGCCTGGAGTGTATTTGCGGGAGGTTACGAGCAGTACTTC. The chain links TRBV30 to TRBJ2-7; 8 bases fit TRBD2. The CDR3 consists of 14 residues. The trim removed 0 bases at V and 4 bases at J, leaving 5 bases unmatched. From germline, CDR1 is GTSNPN and CDR2 SVGIG (reference sequence).

This clonotype was picked up a small number of times. This chain connects TRBV30 to TRBJ2-7; 10 nucleotides line up with TRBD1. Unmatched junction bases numbered 18, after V lost 4 bases and J lost 6 bases. Germline CDR1 reads GTSNPN; CDR2 reads SVGIG (reference sequence). The CDR3 totals 17 residues. CDR3 sequence: CAWTPFRTGQGLGEQYF. As DNA, the CDR3 is TGTGCCTGGACTCCTTTTAGAACGGGACAGGGGCTGGGCGAGCAGTACTTC.

J is TRBJ2-2 and V is TRBV12-3 or TRBV12-4; TRBD2 matches 12 bases. This CDR3 has 17 amino acids. V dropped 6 bases and J dropped 1; count of bases not matched to a gene: 6. This chain's CDR3 is CASRVTSGGMNTGELFF. The CDR3 nucleotides are TGTGCCAGCAGAGTTACTAGCGGGGGGATGAACACCGGGGAGCTGTTTTTT.